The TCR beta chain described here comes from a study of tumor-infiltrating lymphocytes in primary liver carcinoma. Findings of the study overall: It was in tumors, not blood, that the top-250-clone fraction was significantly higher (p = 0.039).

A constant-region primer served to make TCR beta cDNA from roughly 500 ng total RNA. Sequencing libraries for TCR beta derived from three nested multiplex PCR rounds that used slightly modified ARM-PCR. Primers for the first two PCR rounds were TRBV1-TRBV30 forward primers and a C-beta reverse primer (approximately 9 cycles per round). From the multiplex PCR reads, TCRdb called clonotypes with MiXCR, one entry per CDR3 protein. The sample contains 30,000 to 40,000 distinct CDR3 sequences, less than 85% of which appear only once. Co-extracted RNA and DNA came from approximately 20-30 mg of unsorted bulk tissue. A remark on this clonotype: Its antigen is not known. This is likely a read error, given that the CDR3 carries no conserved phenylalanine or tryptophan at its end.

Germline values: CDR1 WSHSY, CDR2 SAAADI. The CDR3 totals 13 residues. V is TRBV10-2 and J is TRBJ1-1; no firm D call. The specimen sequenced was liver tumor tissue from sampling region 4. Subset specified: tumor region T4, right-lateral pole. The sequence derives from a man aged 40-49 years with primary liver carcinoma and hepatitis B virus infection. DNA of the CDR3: TGCGCCAGTAGTGAAGTAGAAAACACTGATGCTTTCCTT. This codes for CASSEVENTDAFL.